The rows below give T cell receptor beta chains drawn from one sample of a study of T cells in Graves' hyperthyroidism and ophthalmopathy. TCRdb processed the multiplex PCR reads anew with MiXCR; each CDR3 protein has one entry. The sample lists hundreds of thousands of distinct CDR3 sequences, approximately 14% occurring once. Source material: blood. The source is a woman in her forties with Graves' ophthalmopathy. Each CDR3 is given with its conserved first and last residue. The D gene is left open where the match is weak. Clone size is not always given. Where it is, it says once, few, many or a class for expanded clones.

d_gene	j_gene	abundance	v_gene	CDR3nt	CDR3aa
NA	TRBJ2-2	once	TRBV12-3/TRBV12-4	TGTGCCAGCAGTAACAGGAATCCGAACACCGGGGAGCTGTTTTTT	CASSNRNPNTGELFF
TRBD2	TRBJ2-5	NA	TRBV4-1	TGCGCCAGCAGCCCCCATTGGATGGCGGGAGGGCAAGAGACCCAGTACTTC	CASSPHWMAGGQETQYF
TRBD1	TRBJ2-7	many	TRBV7-2	TGTGCCAGCAGCCTCCCCCGACAGGGGGGATCCTACGAGCAGTACTTC	CASSLPRQGGSYEQYF
NA	TRBJ1-2	many	TRBV25-1	TGTGCCAGCAGTGACTACGGGGCCTATGGCTACACCTTC	CASSDYGAYGYTF
NA	TRBJ2-7	NA	TRBV7-9	TGTGCCAGCCGTGATATTTCCGGGTACGAGCAGTACTTC	CASRDISGYEQYF
NA	TRBJ2-5	NA	TRBV28	TGTGCCAGGGGGGTGGCGTTCGGAGAGACCCAGTACTTC	CARGVAFGETQYF
NA	TRBJ2-7	many	TRBV5-1	TGCGCCAGCAGCTCTCGACTGGACTCCTACGAGCAGTACTTC	CASSSRLDSYEQYF
TRBD2	TRBJ2-7	many	TRBV20-1	TGCAGTGCTCAGGCGGGGGTTGTAGCGGGAGACTTCTACGAGCAGTACTTC	CSAQAGVVAGDFYEQYF
TRBD1	TRBJ2-5	many	TRBV18	TGTGCCAGCAGCCCAGGACAGGAAGAGACCCAGTACTTC	CASSPGQEETQYF
NA	TRBJ1-2	many	TRBV28	TGTGCCAGCAGTTGGGGCGTATATGGCTACACCTTC	CASSWGVYGYTF
TRBD2	TRBJ2-4	many	TRBV6-5	TGTGCCAGCAGACCCGGACTAGCGGGAGATCTGTACTTC	CASRPGLAGDLYF
TRBD2	TRBJ2-7	many	TRBV28	TGTGCCAGCTGGGGAGTGGAAGCGGGAGGAGGGCGGCGGTTTTACGAGCAGTACTTC	CASWGVEAGGGRRFYEQYF
NA	TRBJ2-6	many	TRBV2	TGTGCCAGCAGTCCCCCCGATGGGGCCAACGTCCTGACTTTC	CASSPPDGANVLTF
NA	TRBJ2-5	many	TRBV9	TGTGCCAGCAGCGACCTGATCGGACTCGGCCAAGAGACCCAGTACTTC	CASSDLIGLGQETQYF
TRBD1	TRBJ1-1	many	TRBV28	TGTGCCAGTACAGGGGCCACTGAAGCTTTCTTT	CASTGATEAFF
TRBD1	TRBJ2-7	many	TRBV27	TGTGCCAGCCGTACAGGGGGCCCGCGCTACGAGCAGTACTTC	CASRTGGPRYEQYF
NA	TRBJ2-7	many	TRBV12-3/TRBV12-4	TGTGCCAGCAGGGAGCAAACCTTTGGCTACGAGCAGTACTTC	CASREQTFGYEQYF
NA	TRBJ1-5	few	TRBV10-3	TGTGCCATCAGTGACAGGGGACAGCCCCAGCATTTT	CAISDRGQPQHF
NA	TRBJ2-5	many	TRBV7-2	TGTGCCAGCGTTATTGGCACAGGGAATTTAGAGACCCAGTACTTC	CASVIGTGNLETQYF
TRBD1	TRBJ2-7	NA	TRBV5-8	TGTGCCAGCAGGCTGACAGGGTCCCCCTACGAGCAGTACTTC	CASRLTGSPYEQYF
NA	TRBJ2-3	NA	TRBV12-3/TRBV12-4	TGTGCCAGCAGCCAGACTAGCACAGATACGCAGTATTTT	CASSQTSTDTQYF
TRBD1	TRBJ2-7	many	TRBV6-1	TGTGCCAGCAGTGAAGCCGGGACAGGGGTACAGTACGAGCAGTACTTC	CASSEAGTGVQYEQYF
NA	TRBJ2-2	many	TRBV28	TGTGCCAGCAGTTTGTGGCAGCTAGGAAACACCGGGGAGCTGTTTTTT	CASSLWQLGNTGELFF
TRBD2	TRBJ2-7	many	TRBV7-9	TGTGCCAGCAGCAACGGACTAGCGGGAGTCCACGAGCAGTACTTC	CASSNGLAGVHEQYF
NA	TRBJ2-7	many	TRBV12-3/TRBV12-4	TGTGCCAGCAGTGTTTCCCGTTACGAGCAGTACTTC	CASSVSRYEQYF
NA	TRBJ2-7	NA	TRBV7-9	TGTGCCAGCAGCTTAGAGTCTAGGGAGCAGTACTTC	CASSLESREQYF
TRBD1	TRBJ2-4	NA	TRBV4-3	TGCGCCAGCAGCCAAGGGCGTGGACAGGGCTCCGGCAACATTCAGTACTTC	CASSQGRGQGSGNIQYF
TRBD1	TRBJ1-5	few	TRBV5-1	TGCGCCAGCAGCTACGGGACAGGGGGCAACAATCAGCCCCAGCATTTT	CASSYGTGGNNQPQHF
TRBD1	TRBJ1-2	many	TRBV28	TGTGCCACGACACAGGGGGACCTTGGCGGCTACACCTTC	CATTQGDLGGYTF
NA	TRBJ2-7	many	TRBV4-2	TGTGCCAGCAGCCAAGAAGCGGGCGAGCAGTACTTC	CASSQEAGEQYF
TRBD1	TRBJ1-1	few	TRBV3-1	TGTGCCAGCAGCCACGGACAGGGCATTAACACTGAAGCTTTCTTT	CASSHGQGINTEAFF
NA	TRBJ1-2	many	TRBV12-3/TRBV12-4	TGTGCCAGCAGTTACGGACTAACAGGTTCCTATGGCTACACCTTC	CASSYGLTGSYGYTF